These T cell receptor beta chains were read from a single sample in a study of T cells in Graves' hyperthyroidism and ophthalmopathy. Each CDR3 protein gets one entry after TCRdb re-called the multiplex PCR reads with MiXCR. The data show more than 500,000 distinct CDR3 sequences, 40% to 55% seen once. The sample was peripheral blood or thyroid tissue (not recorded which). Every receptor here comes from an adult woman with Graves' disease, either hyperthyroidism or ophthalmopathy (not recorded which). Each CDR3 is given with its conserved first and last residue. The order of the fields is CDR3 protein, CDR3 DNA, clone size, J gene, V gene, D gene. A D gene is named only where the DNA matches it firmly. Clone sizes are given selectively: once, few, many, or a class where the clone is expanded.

cdr3_aa: CASSARGGSGEAFF
cdr3_nt: TGTGCCAGTAGTGCCCGGGGGGGGTCGGGTGAAGCTTTCTTT
clone_size: -
j_call: TRBJ1-1
v_call: TRBV19
d_call: -

cdr3_aa: CSATQGVSYGYTF
cdr3_nt: TGCAGTGCTACCCAAGGCGTTTCCTATGGCTACACCTTC
clone_size: few
j_call: TRBJ1-2
v_call: TRBV20-1
d_call: -

cdr3_aa: CASSYPGTGPNTIYF
cdr3_nt: TGTGCCAGCAGCTATCCCGGGACAGGGCCAAACACCATATATTTT
clone_size: many
j_call: TRBJ1-3
v_call: TRBV7-8
d_call: TRBD1

cdr3_aa: CAISPSGGGREKLFFGSGTQLF
cdr3_nt: -
clone_size: -
j_call: TRBJ2-5
v_call: TRBV10-3
d_call: -

cdr3_aa: CASSNNKGGGYEQYF
cdr3_nt: TGTGCCAGCAGCAACAACAAGGGCGGAGGGTACGAGCAGTACTTC
clone_size: -
j_call: TRBJ2-7
v_call: TRBV7-2
d_call: -

cdr3_aa: CASSLVSDPQETQYF
cdr3_nt: TGCGCCAGCAGCTTGGTGAGCGACCCTCAAGAGACCCAGTACTTC
clone_size: many
j_call: TRBJ2-5
v_call: TRBV5-1
d_call: -

cdr3_aa: CSVSDRGNEKLFF
cdr3_nt: TGCAGCGTTAGCGACAGGGGGAATGAAAAACTGTTTTTT
clone_size: -
j_call: TRBJ1-4
v_call: TRBV29-1
d_call: TRBD1

cdr3_aa: CAASSLLSSGYQAYEQYF
cdr3_nt: TGTGCCGCCAGCAGCTTATTGTCTTCCGGGTATCAAGCCTACGAGCAGTACTTC
clone_size: -
j_call: TRBJ2-7
v_call: TRBV15
d_call: -

cdr3_aa: CASSFMLGFTDGYTF
cdr3_nt: TGCGCCAGCAGCTTCATGTTGGGGTTCACGGATGGCTACACCTTC
clone_size: many
j_call: TRBJ1-2
v_call: TRBV5-1
d_call: -

cdr3_aa: CASNPQGQYGYTF
cdr3_nt: TGTGCCAGCAATCCGCAGGGCCAATATGGCTACACCTTC
clone_size: many
j_call: TRBJ1-2
v_call: TRBV6-6
d_call: -

cdr3_aa: CASSPPRSGAGGGVRTQYF
cdr3_nt: TGTGCCAGCAGCCCGCCGCGCTCGGGAGCGGGGGGCGGGGTGCGGACCCAGTACTTC
clone_size: -
j_call: TRBJ2-5
v_call: TRBV5-1
d_call: TRBD2